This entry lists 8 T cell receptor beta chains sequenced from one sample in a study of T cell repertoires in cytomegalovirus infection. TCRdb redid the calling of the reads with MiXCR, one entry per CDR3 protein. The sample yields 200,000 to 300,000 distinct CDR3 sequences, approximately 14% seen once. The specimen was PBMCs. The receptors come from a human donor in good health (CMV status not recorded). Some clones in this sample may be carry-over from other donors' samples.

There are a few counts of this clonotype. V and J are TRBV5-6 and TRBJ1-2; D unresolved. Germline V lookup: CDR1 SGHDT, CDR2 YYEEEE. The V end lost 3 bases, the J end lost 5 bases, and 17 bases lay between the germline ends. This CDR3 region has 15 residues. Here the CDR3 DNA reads TGTGCCAGCAGCTCCTTTGATGCGGAGATTTATGGCTACACCTTC. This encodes CASSSFDAEIYGYTF.

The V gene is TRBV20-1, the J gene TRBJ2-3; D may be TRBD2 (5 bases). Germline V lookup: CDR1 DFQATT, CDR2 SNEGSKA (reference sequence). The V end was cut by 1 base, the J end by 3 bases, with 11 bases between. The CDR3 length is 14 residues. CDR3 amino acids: CSARGLSMTDTQYF. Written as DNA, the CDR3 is TGCAGTGCTAGAGGACTATCTATGACAGATACGCAGTATTTT.

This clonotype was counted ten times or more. The CDR3 DNA reads TGTGCCAGCAGCTTAGTAGGGGGGACGTGGGCCACTGAAGCTTTCTTT. Translating it yields CASSLVGGTWATEAFF. The chain combines TRBV7-8 with TRBJ1-1; weak D call: TRBD1 (6 bases). The CDR3 has 16 residues. Looked up from germline, CDR1 is SGHVS and CDR2 is FQNEAQ. Trimming took 1 base from V and 4 from J, leaving 16 bases between them.

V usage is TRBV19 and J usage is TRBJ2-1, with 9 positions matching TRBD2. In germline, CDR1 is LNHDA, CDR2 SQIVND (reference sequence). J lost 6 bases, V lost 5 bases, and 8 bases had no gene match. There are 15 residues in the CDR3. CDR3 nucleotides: TGTGCCAGTAGTTCCTCAGGACTAGCGATCAATGAGCAGTTCTTC. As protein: CASSSSGLAINEQFF.

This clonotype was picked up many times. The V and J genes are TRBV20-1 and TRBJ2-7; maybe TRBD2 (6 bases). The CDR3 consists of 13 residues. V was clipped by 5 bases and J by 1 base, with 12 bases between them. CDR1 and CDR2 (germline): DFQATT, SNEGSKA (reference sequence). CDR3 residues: CSALSGRSYEQYF. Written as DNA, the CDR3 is TGCAGTGCTCTTTCGGGGAGGTCCTACGAGCAGTACTTC.

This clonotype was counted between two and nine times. The CDR3 region has the DNA TGTGCCAGCAGTTACCCTGGCGGTTCCTACAATGAGCAGTTCTTC. Encoded protein: CASSYPGGSYNEQFF. The gene calls are TRBV6-6 and TRBJ2-1; no clear D. Germline V CDR1 and CDR2: MNHNY, SVGAGI (reference sequence). The CDR3 is 15 residues long. The ends were cut back, 2 bases at V and 1 base at J, with 9 bases in the middle.

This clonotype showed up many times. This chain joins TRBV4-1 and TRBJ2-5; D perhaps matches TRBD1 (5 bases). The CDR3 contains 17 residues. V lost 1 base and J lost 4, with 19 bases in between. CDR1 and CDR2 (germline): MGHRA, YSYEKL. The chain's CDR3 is CASSQGGSAGSRETQYF. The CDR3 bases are TGCGCCAGCAGCCAAGGGGGTTCGGCAGGGTCTAGAGAGACCCAGTACTTC.

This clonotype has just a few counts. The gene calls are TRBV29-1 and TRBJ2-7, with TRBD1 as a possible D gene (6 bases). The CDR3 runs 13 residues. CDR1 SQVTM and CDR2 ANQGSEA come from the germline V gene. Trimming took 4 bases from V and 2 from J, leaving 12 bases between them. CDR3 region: CSVAQGQAYEQYF. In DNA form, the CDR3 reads TGCAGCGTTGCTCAGGGGCAGGCCTACGAGCAGTACTTC.